The 22 T cell receptor beta chains reported below all come from one sample, sequenced in a study of control samples from healthy donors and cancer patients. Produced via immunoSEQ multiplex PCR; TCRdb's table is partial and in-frame only. Here the sample spans 260,000 or so clones, approximately 80% being singletons. The sample consisted of PBMCs. The receptors shown here come from a woman aged 60-70 years with lung cancer.

This clone was recorded only once. The chain joins TRBV6-2 or TRBV6-3 to TRBJ2-7, with D tentatively TRBD2 (5 bases). Per the germline V gene, CDR1 is MNHEY and CDR2 is SVGEGT. Trimming left V 4 bases short and J 0 bases short, with 7 bases between. The CDR3 is made up of 13 amino acids. CDR3 DNA sequence: TGTGCCAGCAGTTGGAGCGGCTCCTACGAGCAGTACTTC. It translates to CASSWSGSYEQYF.

This clone was observed a handful of times. This sequence joins TRBV5-1 and TRBJ1-6; TRBD1 matches at 11 bases. There are 15 residues in the CDR3. V shed 0 bases and J 9 bases; nucleotides not matched to a gene: 2. CDR1 and CDR2 from the germline V gene are SGHRS and YFSETQ. The CDR3, as DNA: TGCGCCAGCAGCTTGGATGGGACAGGGGGTTCACCCCTCCACTTT. Translation gives CASSLDGTGGSPLHF.

The V and J genes are TRBV6-1 and TRBJ2-7, with a weak D call TRBD2 (6 bases). Trimming left V 3 bases short and J 1 base short, with 10 bases between. Germline CDR1 MNHNS, CDR2 SASEGT. The CDR3 loop spans 14 amino acids. The CDR3 is CASSEGLASYEQYF. DNA of the CDR3: TGTGCCAGCAGTGAGGGGCTAGCGTCCTACGAGCAGTACTTC.

CDR3 loop: CASSPRTDSFQAFF. The CDR3 region has the DNA TGTGCCAGCAGCCCCAGGACAGATTCGTTCCAAGCTTTCTTT. The V call is TRBV5-4, the J call TRBJ1-1; D may be TRBD1 (6 bases). CDR1 is SGHNT and CDR2 is YYREEE in the germline V gene (reference sequence). This CDR3 comprises 14 residues. V shed 4 bases and J shed 9 bases, with 19 bases lying between them.

This rearrangement joins TRBV5-4 to TRBJ2-7, with 9 bases identical to TRBD1. In germline, CDR1 is SGHNT, CDR2 YYREEE (reference sequence). V trimming: 5 bases; J trimming: 5 bases; junction bases outside the gene matches: 11. The CDR3 runs to 15 residues. The CDR3 loop reads CASSFTGGSFHEQYF. DNA of the CDR3: TGTGCCAGCAGTTTTACAGGGGGCAGCTTCCACGAGCAGTACTTC.

The rearrangement joins TRBV5-6 to TRBJ1-6; D is undetermined. Deletions cut 6 bases from V and 9 bases from J, with 13 bases between. CDR3 length: 13 residues. Germline V CDR1 and CDR2: SGHDT, YYEEEE. CDR3 nucleotide sequence: TGTGCCAGCAAAAGGGATCCAACTTCACCCCTCCACTTT. It translates to CASKRDPTSPLHF.

CDR3 amino acids: CASSPGQGMNTEAFF. In DNA, the CDR3 is TGCGCCAGCAGCCCAGGACAGGGGATGAACACTGAAGCTTTCTTT. The rearrangement links TRBV5-1 to TRBJ1-1; TRBD1 matches 9 bases. With 4 bases clipped from V and 0 bases from J, the junction kept 4 bases outside the gene matches. Germline V gene data show CDR1 as SGHRS and CDR2 as YFSETQ. CDR3 length: 15 residues. The entire variable domain, with the rest obtained from reference TRBV5-1 and TRBJ1-1, is as follows: KAGVTQTPRYLIKTRGQQVTLSCSPISGHRSVSWYQQTPGQGLQFLFEYFSETQRNKGNFPGRFSGRQFSNSRSEMNVSTLELGDSALYLCASSPGQGMNTEAFFGQGTRLTVV.

The rearrangement links TRBV2 to TRBJ2-4; D uncertain. The V gene's germline CDR1 is SNHLY and CDR2 FYNNEI. The CDR3 covers 14 residues. The ends were cut back, 0 bases at V and 6 bases at J, with 9 bases in the middle. CDR3 protein: CASSEARTTNIQYF. The CDR3 nucleotides are TGTGCCAGCAGTGAAGCCCGTACTACAAACATTCAGTACTTC.

The chain carries TRBV6-5 and TRBJ1-5; 7 nucleotides agree with TRBD1. The CDR3 spans 14 residues. The V and J ends lost 10 bases and 2 bases, in that order; junction bases with no gene match: 8. Germline V CDR1 and CDR2: MNHEY, SVGAGI. CDR3 in DNA: TGTGCCACCAGGGGGACAGTGGGCAATCAGCCCCAGCATTTT. Protein product: CATRGTVGNQPQHF.

The rearrangement uses TRBV7-9 and TRBJ2-3; 10 bases match TRBD2. This CDR3 contains 16 residues. CDR1 and CDR2 from the germline V gene are SEHNR and FQNEAQ (reference sequence). V shed 6 bases and J 2 bases; nucleotides not matched to a gene: 8. The CDR3 spells CASSFTLAGTTDTQYF. DNA of the CDR3: TGTGCCAGCAGTTTTACACTAGCGGGGACCACAGATACGCAGTATTTT. Full variable domain (missing parts from reference TRBV7-9 and TRBJ2-3): DTGVSQNPRHKITKRGQNVTFRCDPISEHNRLYWYRQTLGQGPEFLTYFQNEAQLEKSRLLSDRFSAERPKGSFSTLEIQRTEQGDSAMYLCASSFTLAGTTDTQYFGPGTRLTVL.

This chain uses TRBV28 with TRBJ1-4; D possibly corresponds to TRBD1 (6 bases). From germline, CDR1 is MDHEN and CDR2 SYDVKM. This CDR3 contains 13 residues. Between the trimmed V and J ends, which lost 6 bases and 6 bases, there was a span of 11 bases. CDR3 nucleotides: TGTGCCAGCAGGGGACAAGTGGATGAAAAACTGTTTTTT. Its translation is CASRGQVDEKLFF.

The chain is built from TRBV7-2 and TRBJ1-1; tentative D call: TRBD1 (5 bases). Germline V gives CDR1 SGHTA, CDR2 FQGNSA. The CDR3 has 14 residues. Trimming shortened V by 6 bases and J by 1 base, and 12 bases separated the two germline ends. This chain's CDR3 is CASRLGRSNTEAFF. CDR3 in DNA: TGTGCCAGCAGACTGGGACGGTCGAACACTGAAGCTTTCTTT.

The rearrangement uses TRBV28 and TRBJ1-3; the D is unclear. Germline assignment: CDR1 MDHEN and CDR2 SYDVKM. The CDR3 contains 16 residues. The V end lost 4 bases, the J end lost 11 bases, and 24 bases lay between the germline ends. Here the CDR3 reads CASSSPPPILGWAIYF. The CDR3 bases are TGTGCCAGCAGTTCACCCCCCCCTATACTGGGATGGGCCATATATTTT. Drawing the rest from reference TRBV28 and TRBJ1-3, the complete variable domain is DVKVTQSSRYLVKRTGEKVFLECVQDMDHENMFWYRQDPGLGLRLIYFSYDVKMKEKGDIPEGYSVSREKKERFSLILESASTNQTSMYLCASSSPPPILGWAIYFGEGSWLTVV.

CDR3 sequence: CASSRGLQETQYF. The CDR3 region has the DNA TGTGCCAGCAGCCGCGGACTTCAAGAGACCCAGTACTTC. The V gene is TRBV3-1 (or the pseudogene TRBV3-2), the J gene TRBJ2-5; D perhaps matches TRBD2 (5 bases). V lost 4 bases, J lost 2 bases, and 8 bases lay in between. Germline V CDR1 and CDR2: LGHDT, YNNKEL (reference sequence). The CDR3 loop spans 13 amino acids.

This rearrangement joins TRBV5-1 to TRBJ2-1; 8 bases fit TRBD2. CDR1 and CDR2 (germline): SGHRS, YFSETQ. Trimming took 2 bases from V and 5 from J; bases not matched to a gene: 6. The CDR3 runs to 15 residues. The CDR3 region is CASSFTGTRHNEQFF. CDR3 nucleotides: TGCGCCAGCAGCTTCACCGGGACTAGACACAATGAGCAGTTCTTC.

A few counts support this clone. The chain is built from TRBV24-1 and TRBJ2-1; TRBD2 aligns across 12 bases. Germline CDR1 KGHDR, CDR2 SFDVKD. The CDR3 consists of 14 residues. Trimming cost V 9 bases and J 8 bases; bases outside gene matches: 7. CDR3 nucleotide sequence: TGTGCCACCGGAGCTAGCGGGAGGGCCCATGAGCAGTTCTTC. Protein: CATGASGRAHEQFF.

This clone has a single count. This chain joins TRBV4-2 and TRBJ2-3; D may be TRBD2 (5 bases). The CDR3 totals 12 residues. Germline V gives CDR1 LGHNA, CDR2 YNFKEQ. Trimming took off 0 bases at V and 11 bases at J, with 9 bases between the two ends. CDR3 sequence: CASSQDLSGQYF. CDR3 bases: TGTGCCAGCAGCCAAGACTTAAGCGGGCAGTATTTT.

Notes on this clone: The identical CDR3 is also encoded by other nucleotide sequences in the sample. The chain recombines TRBV18 with TRBJ1-1, with 7 bases identical to TRBD1. The CDR3 extends over 14 amino acids. Per the germline V gene, CDR1 is KGHSH and CDR2 is LQKENI. Germline trimming cut 6 bases from V and 1 base from J; bases unmatched to any gene: 5. CDR3 bases: TGTGCCAGCTCCCCGGGACAGCAGAACACTGAAGCTTTCTTT. It codes for CASSPGQQNTEAFF.

The rearrangement links TRBV14 to TRBJ2-1; D unclear. CDR1 SGHDN and CDR2 FVKESK come from the germline V gene. V lost 1 base, J lost 5 bases, and 18 bases lay in between. The CDR3 runs 17 residues. The CDR3, as DNA: TGTGCCAGCAGCCAAGGGGATGGGCAGTGGCAGAACAATGAGCAGTTCTTC. It encodes CASSQGDGQWQNNEQFF.

The genes are TRBV5-1 and TRBJ2-5, with D tentatively TRBD1 (5 bases). The CDR3 runs 15 residues. With 4 bases removed from V and 2 bases from J, the gap between germline ends came to 15 bases. In germline, CDR1 is SGHRS, CDR2 YFSETQ. CDR3 sequence reads: CASSPSRGRQETQYF. In DNA form, the CDR3 reads TGCGCCAGCAGCCCCAGTAGGGGTCGACAAGAGACCCAGTACTTC.

The gene calls are TRBV6-5 and TRBJ1-6; maybe TRBD1 (6 bases). Germline CDR1 is MNHEY and CDR2 is SVGAGI. The CDR3 contains 14 residues. The V end was cut by 6 bases, the J end by 5 bases, with 11 bases between. CDR3 DNA sequence: TGTGCCAGCAGCCGGGACACCAATAATTCACCCCTCCACTTT. Protein: CASSRDTNNSPLHF.

The chain combines TRBV30 with TRBJ2-5, with D possibly being TRBD1 (5 bases). Trimming removed 4 bases at V and 1 base at J, with 7 bases between. There are 12 residues in the CDR3. Germline V lookup: CDR1 GTSNPN, CDR2 SVGIG (reference sequence). The CDR3 DNA follows: TGTGCCTGGATCGACAGCCAAGAGACCCAGTACTTC. Translated: CAWIDSQETQYF.